Listed below are T cell receptor beta chains from one sample, sequenced in a study of response to subunit inactivated influenza vaccine. Each CDR3 protein gets one entry after TCRdb re-called the RT-PCR reads with MiXCR. The table lists 500,000 or so distinct CDR3 sequences, roughly 11% of them singletons. Material: PBMCs from blood, obtained 45 days after vaccination. These receptors all come from a man aged 45 to 65 who received an inactivated influenza vaccine. Each CDR3 is given with its conserved first and last residue. D genes are given only for firm matches. Size values are once, few and many counts, or a class for expanded clones, and some rows have none.

CDR3aa | CDR3nt | d_gene | v_gene | abundance | j_gene
CSARPPGVNQPQHF | TGCAGTGCTAGACCCCCGGGAGTAAATCAGCCCCAGCATTTT | - | TRBV20-1 | few | TRBJ1-5
CSARPYTGELFF | TGCAGTGCTAGGCCCTACACCGGGGAGCTGTTTTTT | - | TRBV20-1 | - | TRBJ2-2
CASSWTGGLEQYF | TGTGCCAGCAGCTGGACAGGGGGATTAGAGCAGTACTTC | TRBD1 | TRBV5-6 | many | TRBJ2-7
CSAQVLRDTYEQYF | TGCAGTGCTCAAGTCCTCCGGGACACCTACGAGCAGTACTTC | - | TRBV20-1 | - | TRBJ2-7
CSVPQGSGELFF | TGCAGCGTTCCACAGGGGTCCGGGGAGCTGTTTTTT | TRBD1 | TRBV29-1 | many | TRBJ2-2
CATSDGHQETQYF | TGTGCCACCAGTGATGGGCACCAAGAGACCCAGTACTTC | - | TRBV24-1 | - | TRBJ2-5
CATSQRLAGRTDTQYF | TGTGCCACCAGTCAGAGACTAGCGGGGAGGACAGATACGCAGTATTTT | TRBD2 | TRBV15 | - | TRBJ2-3
CSARDLAGGHNEQFF | TGCAGTGCTAGGGACCTAGCGGGAGGCCACAATGAGCAGTTCTTC | TRBD2 | TRBV20-1 | - | TRBJ2-1
CASSSFVQSTAGETQYF | TGTGCCAGCAGCTCTTTCGTGCAATCGACGGCGGGAGAGACCCAGTACTTC | - | TRBV11-2 | few | TRBJ2-5
CSALDPGQGIETQYF | TGCAGTGCATTGGACCCGGGACAGGGAATTGAGACCCAGTACTTC | TRBD1 | TRBV20-1 | - | TRBJ2-5
CASSQEGRYQETQYF | TGTGCCAGCAGCCAAGAGGGGAGGTACCAAGAGACCCAGTACTTC | - | TRBV4-2 | few | TRBJ2-5
CASSAGRWGQETQYF | TGTGCCAGCAGCGCCGGCCGCTGGGGCCAAGAGACCCAGTACTTC | - | TRBV7-8 | - | TRBJ2-5
CASSRSWLATTNEKLFF | TGTGCCAGCAGCCGTTCCTGGTTAGCAACAACTAATGAAAAACTGTTTTTT | - | TRBV16 | - | TRBJ1-4
CASFSPGSQSNTIYF | TGTGCCAGCTTCTCCCCGGGCAGCCAGTCAAACACCATATATTTT | - | TRBV6-1 | - | TRBJ1-3
CASRVTGLTTGELFF | TGTGCCAGCAGAGTAACAGGGTTGACCACCGGGGAGCTGTTTTTT | - | TRBV6-2/TRBV6-3 | - | TRBJ2-2
CASSQAGDTGELFF | TGTGCCAGCAGCCAGGCAGGGGACACCGGGGAGCTGTTTTTT | - | TRBV3-1 | - | TRBJ2-2
CASSLSRGLTRVF | TGTGCCAGCAGCCTCAGCCGGGGACTGACTAGGGTCTTC | - | TRBV3-1 | - | TRBJ2-1
CSGRQGGGDTQYF | TGCAGCGGTCGACAGGGAGGGGGAGATACGCAGTATTTT | - | TRBV29-1 | few | TRBJ2-3
CSATRGTGTYTQYF | TGCAGCGCCACCCGCGGGACAGGGACCTATACGCAGTATTTT | TRBD1 | TRBV20-1 | many | TRBJ2-3
CSGPSEMGQANSPLHF | TGCAGCGGTCCCTCGGAGATGGGACAGGCTAATTCACCCCTCCACTTT | TRBD1 | TRBV29-1 | few | TRBJ1-6
CSAAGEQFF | TGCAGTGCCGCCGGTGAGCAGTTCTTC | - | TRBV20-1 | - | TRBJ2-1
CASSVQPSSYNEQFF | TGTGCCAGCAGCGTTCAGCCGAGCTCCTACAATGAGCAGTTCTTC | - | TRBV9 | few | TRBJ2-1
CASSLGRSTYNEQFF | TGTGCCAGCAGCTTGGGGCGGAGTACCTACAATGAGCAGTTCTTC | - | TRBV11-2 | few | TRBJ2-1
CASSKLPANTGELFF | TGTGCCAGCAGCAAACTTCCAGCGAACACCGGGGAGCTGTTTTTT | - | TRBV6-2/TRBV6-3 | once | TRBJ2-2
CATSNPSTDTQYF | TGTGCCACCAGTAACCCGTCTACAGATACGCAGTATTTT | - | TRBV24-1 | few | TRBJ2-3
CASSPSGETFYEQYF | TGTGCCAGCAGCCCCTCGGGGGAGACTTTCTACGAGCAGTACTTC | - | TRBV7-9 | many | TRBJ2-7
CATSDPTGQETQYF | TGTGCCACCAGTGACCCGACAGGACAAGAGACCCAGTACTTC | - | TRBV24-1 | - | TRBJ2-5
CASSYSGLAARHTQYF | TGTGCCAGCAGTTACTCTGGACTAGCGGCCCGGCATACGCAGTATTTT | TRBD2 | TRBV6-5 | few | TRBJ2-3
CASSGGTVSYEQYF | TGCGCCAGCAGCGGGGGGACAGTTTCCTACGAGCAGTACTTC | - | TRBV5-1 | many | TRBJ2-7
CASSQPPDGVYGYTF | TGCGCCAGCAGCCAACCACCAGACGGAGTCTATGGCTACACCTTC | - | TRBV4-1 | few | TRBJ1-2
CASRVQGNQPQHF | TGTGCCAGCAGGGTACAGGGAAATCAGCCCCAGCATTTT | - | TRBV6-1 | - | TRBJ1-5
CASSFGVVKTQYF | TGTGCCAGCAGTTTCGGGGTAGTAAAGACCCAGTACTTC | - | TRBV12-3/TRBV12-4 | many | TRBJ2-5
CASSRDSADTQYF | TGCGCCAGCAGCAGGGACAGCGCAGATACGCAGTATTTT | TRBD1 | TRBV10-1 | many | TRBJ2-3
CASNPLHSTDTQYF | TGTGCCAGCAATCCTCTTCATAGCACAGATACGCAGTATTTT | - | TRBV5-6 | - | TRBJ2-3
CASSFSVAKNIQYF | TGTGCCAGCAGTTTTTCAGTAGCCAAAAACATTCAGTACTTC | - | TRBV12-3/TRBV12-4 | - | TRBJ2-4
CASSLYGANTGELFF | TGTGCCAGCAGTTTATACGGGGCGAACACCGGGGAGCTGTTTTTT | - | TRBV27 | few | TRBJ2-2
CASSFPSGTAYEQYF | TGTGCCAGCAGTTTTCCTAGCGGGACCGCCTACGAGCAGTACTTC | TRBD2 | TRBV6-2/TRBV6-3 | - | TRBJ2-7
CASSLALRGSTYEQYF | TGTGCCAGCAGCTTAGCGCTAAGAGGGAGTACGTACGAGCAGTACTTC | - | TRBV11-1 | - | TRBJ2-7
CASSLVSSEQFF | TGTGCCAGCAGCTTAGTCAGCTCTGAGCAGTTCTTC | - | TRBV11-2 | - | TRBJ2-1
CASSLQASYEQYF | TGTGCCAGCAGCTTACAGGCCTCCTACGAGCAGTACTTC | - | TRBV11-2 | few | TRBJ2-7
CSARPTSGSTYNEQFF | TGCAGTGCTAGGCCTACTAGCGGGAGTACCTACAATGAGCAGTTCTTC | TRBD2 | TRBV20-1 | few | TRBJ2-1
CASSLLGGLAGTTDTQYF | TGTGCCAGCAGCTTACTAGGAGGACTAGCGGGGACCACAGATACGCAGTATTTT | TRBD2 | TRBV7-6 | - | TRBJ2-3